This T cell receptor (beta chain) derives from a study of T-cell reconstitution after alpha-beta-depleted transplantation in children. Unique molecular identifiers were incorporated during preparation of the TCRbeta library. TCRdb re-analysed the PCR reads in MiXCR, keeping a single row per CDR3 protein. The table has under 850,000 distinct CDR3 sequences, roughly 14% seen once. Whole-study findings and limits: Most T-cell counts and diversity one year after the transplant came from T cells that were newly produced.

The CDR3 has 13 amino acids. Trimming took 6 bases from V and 1 from J, leaving 9 bases between them. Concerning this clonotype itself: Its antigen is as yet unknown.

The chain links TRBV12-3 or TRBV12-4 to TRBJ2-5, with D possibly TRBD2 on 6 matching bases. This clonotype was sampled from a girl aged 2-10 years with congenital amegakaryocytic thrombocytopenia, due to receive a stem cell transplant. The specimen was PBMCs, collected before TCRalphabeta/CD19-depleted stem cell transplant. CDR3 region: CASRLAPQETQYF. The CDR3 DNA sequence: TGTGCCAGCAGACTAGCCCCCCAAGAGACCCAGTACTTC.